The clone carrying this T cell receptor (beta chain) has a single count. Original data processing: Reference gene primer amplification yielded estimated nucleated cell counts. Some clones are missing from TCRdb's copy, which holds only in-frame ones; the method was immunoSEQ multiplex PCR. V and J calls and clone size follow that table, whereas D and trimming were derived from the DNA. This sample yields more than 200,000 clones, of which around 80% are seen a single time; roughly 4.2% belongs to the top ten. The sample belongs to a study of blood T cell repertoires in COVID-19. Study-wide context: There were acute and convalescent COVID-19 samples, and they came from the United States, Italy and Spain. T cells, B-cell-depleted T cells, or PBMCs supplied cDNA or gDNA.

Germline CDR1 is SGHDT and CDR2 is YYEEEE. V was trimmed by 4 bases and J by 7 bases, leaving 17 bases between them. CDR3 length: 14 residues. The sample consisted of peripheral blood. The chain couples TRBV5-6 to TRBJ1-1; D unresolved. The clonotype originates from a woman aged 35 to 49 with active or convalescent COVID-19. The CDR3 protein is CASSALRRVNEAFF. The DNA for the CDR3 is TGTGCCAGCAGCGCCCTTCGGAGGGTAAATGAAGCTTTCTTT.